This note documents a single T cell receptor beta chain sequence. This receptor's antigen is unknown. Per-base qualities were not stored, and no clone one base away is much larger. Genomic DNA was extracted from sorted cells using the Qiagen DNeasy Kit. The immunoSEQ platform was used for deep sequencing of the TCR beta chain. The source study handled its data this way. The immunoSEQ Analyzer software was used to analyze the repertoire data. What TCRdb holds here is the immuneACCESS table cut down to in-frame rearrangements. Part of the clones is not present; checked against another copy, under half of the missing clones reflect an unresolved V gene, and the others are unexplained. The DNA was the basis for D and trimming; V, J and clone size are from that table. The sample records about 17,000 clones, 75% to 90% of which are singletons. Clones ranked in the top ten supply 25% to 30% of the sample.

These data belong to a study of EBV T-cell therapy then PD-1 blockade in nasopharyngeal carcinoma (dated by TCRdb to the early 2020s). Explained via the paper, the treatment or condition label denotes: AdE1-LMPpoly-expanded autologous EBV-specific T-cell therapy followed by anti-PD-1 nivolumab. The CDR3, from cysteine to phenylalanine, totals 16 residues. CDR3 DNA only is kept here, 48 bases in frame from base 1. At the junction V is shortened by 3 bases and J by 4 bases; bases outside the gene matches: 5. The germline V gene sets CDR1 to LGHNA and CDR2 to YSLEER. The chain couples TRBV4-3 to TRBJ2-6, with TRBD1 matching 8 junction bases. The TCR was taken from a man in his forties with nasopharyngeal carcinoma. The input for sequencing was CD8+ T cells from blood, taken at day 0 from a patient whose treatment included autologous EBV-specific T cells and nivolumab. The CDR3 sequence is CASSHPDRAGANVLTF. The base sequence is TGCGCCAGCAGCCATCCGGACAGGGCAGGGGCCAACGTCCTGACTTTC.